The 28 T cell receptor beta chains listed next were all sequenced from one sample in a study of molecular identifiers for immune sequencing clone quantification. Each CDR3 protein is one row after TCRdb ran MiXCR on the PCR reads. This sample yields about 320,000 distinct CDR3 sequences, of which about 22% are seen a single time; about 0.81% belongs to the top ten. Sequenced input: naive CD8+ T cells from blood, with Jurkat cell RNA spiked in. Subset in this sample: FACS-sorted CD8+CD4-CCR7+CD45RA+ naive T cells. The receptor source for this set is a human donor in good health. Some libraries in this study had Jurkat cell RNA spiked in.

This clonotype was detected many times. The chain couples TRBV12-3 or TRBV12-4 to TRBJ2-2, with D possibly being TRBD1 (6 bases). CDR3 length: 12 residues. V gave up 7 bases and J gave up 6 bases, with 9 bases separating them. CDR3 sequence: CASTTGSGELFF. The CDR3, as DNA: TGTGCCAGCACTACAGGGTCCGGGGAGCTGTTTTTT.

To note about this clonotype: A much more abundant neighbour one base away suggests this may be a read error. J is TRBJ2-6 and V is TRBV7-9; D is tentatively TRBD1 or TRBD2 (5 bases each). Trimming removed 2 bases from V and 0 bases from J, with 17 bases in between. This CDR3 spans 19 amino acids. CDR1 and CDR2 from the germline V gene are SEHNR and FQNEAQ (reference sequence). The CDR3 DNA is TGTGCCAGCAGCTTAAAGTTTGGGGGAGTTGACTCTGGGGCCAACGTCCTGACTTTC. This encodes CASSLKFGGVDSGANVLTF.

This clonotype occurred many times. V is TRBV19 and J is TRBJ2-2; 8 nucleotides match TRBD1. CDR1 LNHDA and CDR2 SQIVND come from the germline V gene (reference sequence). With 6 bases clipped from V and 6 bases from J, the junction kept 12 bases outside the gene matches. The CDR3 extends over 16 amino acids. The CDR3 here is CASSLTGGAFSGELFF. The CDR3 DNA reads TGTGCCAGTAGCCTAACAGGGGGTGCATTTTCCGGGGAGCTGTTTTTT.

This sequence joins TRBV20-1 and TRBJ2-1, with D tentatively TRBD1 or TRBD2 (5 bases each). Trimming shortened V by 4 bases and J by 8 bases, and 21 bases separated the two germline ends. The CDR3 has 15 amino acids. The V gene's germline CDR1 is DFQATT and CDR2 SNEGSKA (reference sequence). As DNA, the CDR3 is TGCAGTGCTATGACAGTAAATTGGTCCGGGGATGAGCAGTTCTTC. It yields the protein CSAMTVNWSGDEQFF.

This clonotype was seen many times. The rearrangement joins TRBV20-1 to TRBJ2-5; 8 nucleotides agree with TRBD2. Germline-derived CDR1 and CDR2 are DFQATT and SNEGSKA (reference sequence). The V and J ends lost 0 bases and 0 bases, in that order; junction bases with no gene match: 6. The CDR3 loop spans 16 amino acids. This chain's CDR3 is CSAREEKAGDQETQYF. Written as DNA, the CDR3 is TGCAGTGCTAGAGAGGAGAAAGCGGGAGACCAAGAGACCCAGTACTTC.

This clonotype has just a few counts. This chain joins TRBV19 and TRBJ2-4, with D perhaps matching TRBD1 (5 bases). Looked up from germline, CDR1 is LNHDA and CDR2 is SQIVND (reference sequence). V lost 5 bases, J lost 2 bases, and 16 bases lay in between. The CDR3 is made up of 16 amino acids. The CDR3 reads CASSFEPRESKNIQYF. The CDR3 coding sequence is TGTGCCAGTAGTTTTGAGCCCAGGGAATCCAAAAACATTCAGTACTTC.

This clonotype was recorded many times. V and J are TRBV29-1 and TRBJ2-3, with a tentative D call TRBD1 (6 bases). Germline CDR1 SQVTM, CDR2 ANQGSEA. CDR3 length: 11 residues. Trimming shortened V by 7 bases and J by 2 bases, and 7 bases separated the two germline ends. CDR3 bases: TGCAGCGACAGGGACACAGATACGCAGTATTTT. This translates into CSDRDTDTQYF.

Note on this clonotype: The junction departs from germline at one end; a sequencing error may be responsible. The gene calls are TRBV16 and TRBJ2-5; D tentatively reads TRBD1 or TRBD2 (5 bases each). Germline CDR1 and CDR2: KGHSY and FQNENV. The CDR3 contains 17 residues. CDR3 bases: TGTGCCGGCAGCCAACGCGCGGGCGACAGCCCTTCGGGGACCCAGTACTTC. As protein: CAGSQRAGDSPSGTQYF.

V usage is TRBV28 and J usage is TRBJ1-1; the D gene is possibly TRBD1 (6 bases). The CDR3 has 15 amino acids. The V and J ends lost 6 bases and 0 bases respectively, with 14 bases between them. Looked up from germline, CDR1 is MDHEN and CDR2 is SYDVKM. The CDR3 is CASSPETGMNTEAFF. In nucleotides, the CDR3 is TGTGCCAGCAGCCCAGAGACAGGAATGAACACTGAAGCTTTCTTT.

This clonotype was seen at least ten times. This rearrangement joins TRBV29-1 to TRBJ2-3; D is possibly TRBD2 (7 bases). Germline-derived CDR1 and CDR2 are SQVTM and ANQGSEA. The CDR3 covers 15 residues. The V end was cut by 1 base, the J end by 5 bases, with 16 bases between. In DNA form, the CDR3 reads TGCAGCGTTGAAGTTAGTGGGGGGGCCGGAGATACGCAGTATTTT. Its protein is CSVEVSGGAGDTQYF.

Ten or more counts support this clonotype. The chain combines TRBV29-1 with TRBJ1-1; no firm D call. CDR3 size: 10 residues. Trimming pared 7 bases from V and 4 bases from J, leaving 7 bases between. The germline gives CDR1 SQVTM, CDR2 ANQGSEA. DNA of the CDR3: TGCAGCGCGGTGGGCACTGAAGCTTTCTTT. Encoded protein: CSAVGTEAFF.

This clonotype was detected many times. The chain carries TRBV29-1 and TRBJ2-3; D uncertain. The CDR3 loop spans 15 amino acids. Germline lookup yields CDR1 SQVTM and CDR2 ANQGSEA. Trimming stripped 0 bases from V and 4 bases from J, with 14 bases between. DNA of the CDR3: TGCAGCGTTGAAGAAGGGTTTTACAGCCCAGATACGCAGTATTTT. Encoded protein: CSVEEGFYSPDTQYF.

To note about this clonotype: Given a much more abundant clone one base away, this may be a read error. The V and J genes are TRBV30 and TRBJ1-2, with 7 bases identical to TRBD1. The germline CDR1 and CDR2 sequences are GTSNPN and SVGIG (reference sequence). The CDR3 totals 15 residues. The CDR3 sequence is CAWEGAVGSNYGYAF. As DNA, the CDR3 is TGTGCCTGGGAGGGGGCAGTGGGATCTAACTATGGCTACGCCTTC.

About this clonotype itself: A much larger clonotype is one base distant, so this may be a read error. The rearrangement joins TRBV12-5 to TRBJ1-6; D not resolved. Per the germline V gene, CDR1 is LGHNT and CDR2 is FRNRAP. CDR3 size: 14 residues. The CDR3 reads CASGPASNNSPPHF. The CDR3 DNA is TGTGCTAGTGGTCCGGCTTCAAATAATTCACCCCCCCACTTT.

This clonotype showed up many times. This chain links TRBV6-2 or TRBV6-3 with TRBJ2-5; D unresolved. CDR1 and CDR2 from the germline V gene are MNHEY and SVGEGT. The CDR3 totals 9 residues. V was trimmed by 2 bases and J by 13 bases, leaving 5 bases between them. The CDR3 loop reads CASSYPVYF. In nucleotides, the CDR3 is TGTGCCAGCAGTTACCCGGTGTACTTC.

The table lists this clonotype with many counts. The chain joins TRBV11-2 to TRBJ2-1; 9 bases align to TRBD2. CDR3 length: 15 residues. The germline V gene has CDR1 SGHAT and CDR2 FQNNGV. V was clipped by 3 bases and J by 4 bases; unmatched bases: 4. Here the CDR3 reads CASSFSSGSYNEQFF. For the CDR3, the DNA is TGTGCCAGCAGCTTTAGTAGCGGGAGTTACAATGAGCAGTTCTTC.

In regard to this clonotype: Relative to the germline gene, one junction end is altered; a read error may explain this. The chain links TRBV29-1 to TRBJ1-3; D is unclear. Germline CDR1 SQVTM, CDR2 ANQGSEA. CDR3 size: 14 residues. CDR3 DNA sequence: TGCAGCGTTGAAGATCAGAGTTATGGCAACACCATATGTTTT. It yields the protein CSVEDQSYGNTICF.

Worth noting for this clonotype: A read error is possible here, since a much larger clone lies one base away. The chain recombines TRBV30 with TRBJ2-1; 7 nucleotides match TRBD1. Germline lookup yields CDR1 GTSNPN and CDR2 SVGIG (reference sequence). The CDR3 spans 13 residues. The DNA for the CDR3 is TGTGCGCAAAAGTCGGGACAGCGCAATGGGCAGTTCTTC. Protein product: CAQKSGQRNGQFF.

This clonotype was detected ten times or more. J is TRBJ1-1 and V is TRBV6-5; D is unclear. The CDR3 totals 17 residues. Per the germline V gene, CDR1 is MNHEY and CDR2 is SVGAGI. The germline V and J ends were trimmed by 2 bases and 1 base, with 17 bases remaining between them. The chain's CDR3 is CASSYVWSEGPNTEAFF. CDR3 nucleotides: TGTGCCAGCAGTTACGTCTGGTCGGAGGGCCCGAACACTGAAGCTTTCTTT.

In the case of this clonotype: A much larger clone lies one base from this, so it may be a read error. The V gene is TRBV3-1, the J gene TRBJ1-5; D might be TRBD1 (5 bases). The CDR3 is 16 amino acids. V lost 2 bases and J lost 1, with 12 bases in between. Germline assignment: CDR1 LGHDT and CDR2 YNNKEL (reference sequence). CDR3 region: CASSQNPGGSNQPQHF. The CDR3, as DNA: TGTGCCAGCAGCCAAAATCCCGGGGGGAGCAATCAGCCCCAGCATTTT.

This clonotype was detected only a few times. The chain has TRBV27 and TRBJ2-7; tentative D call: TRBD1 (5 bases). Germline loops: CDR1 MNHEY, CDR2 SMNVEV (reference sequence). Trimming left V 8 bases short and J 3 bases short, with 11 bases between. The CDR3 totals 12 residues. CDR3 DNA sequence: TGTGCCAGCGGGGCGCTGCGCTACGAGCAGTACTTC. Encoded protein: CASGALRYEQYF.

This clonotype was observed many times. The chain uses TRBV7-9 and TRBJ2-7; perhaps TRBD2 as D (5 bases). Germline lookup yields CDR1 SEHNR and CDR2 FQNEAQ (reference sequence). V lost 5 bases and J lost 1, with 12 bases in between. CDR3 length equals 14 residues. The CDR3 reads CASSPRAESYEQYF. The CDR3 DNA reads as TGTGCCAGCAGCCCGCGGGCGGAGTCCTACGAGCAGTACTTC.

This clonotype was recorded a few times. The chain combines TRBV4-2 with TRBJ2-5; D possibly matches TRBD1 or TRBD2 (5 bases each). Germline lookup yields CDR1 LGHNA and CDR2 YNFKEQ. The length of the CDR3 is 14 residues. Deletions cut 4 bases from V and 1 base from J, with 10 bases between. CDR3 DNA: TGTGCCAGCAGCCTCATGGGGGTCCAAGAGACCCAGTACTTC. Translating gives CASSLMGVQETQYF.

This clonotype was observed at least ten times. This sequence joins TRBV4-3 and TRBJ2-3; D possibly corresponds to TRBD1 (6 bases). The CDR3 is 15 residues long. The V gene lost 4 bases and the J gene lost 2 bases, with 13 bases spanning the gap. CDR1 is LGHNA and CDR2 is YSLEER in the germline V gene. This CDR3 reads CASSPLGGDTDTQYF. CDR3 nucleotides: TGCGCCAGCAGCCCCTTAGGGGGAGACACAGATACGCAGTATTTT.

This clonotype has a count of ten or more. The gene calls are TRBV4-3 and TRBJ1-1; D not certain. CDR1 and CDR2 from the germline V gene are LGHNA and YSLEER. This CDR3 is 16 amino acids long. V lost 6 bases and J 0 bases, leaving 17 bases between the germline ends. For the CDR3, the DNA is TGCGCCAGCAGTGTGGGCCTGGTGGATTTGAACACTGAAGCTTTCTTT. It is translated as CASSVGLVDLNTEAFF.

Comment on this clonotype: With a much larger clone just one base away, this may be a read error. The V gene is TRBV30, the J gene TRBJ2-7, with D perhaps TRBD2 (5 bases). The CDR3 spans 12 residues. Germline V gives CDR1 GTSNPN, CDR2 SVGIG (reference sequence). The CDR3 spells CAWRGDSHEQYF. The DNA of the CDR3 is TGTGCCTGGAGGGGAGACTCCCACGAGCAGTACTTC.

The rearrangement joins TRBV6-2 or TRBV6-3 to TRBJ2-7; D uncertain. Germline V lookup: CDR1 MNHEY, CDR2 SVGEGT. The CDR3 is 12 amino acids. V lost 3 bases and J lost 7, with 10 bases in between. The CDR3 nucleotides read TGTGCCAGCAGTTATCCACCAGAAGAGCAGTACTTC. Its protein product is CASSYPPEEQYF.

This clonotype occurred many times. This chain connects TRBV7-2 to TRBJ1-5, with D possibly matching TRBD1 (5 bases). The V gene lost 0 bases and the J gene lost 6 bases, with 15 bases spanning the gap. CDR1 and CDR2 (germline): SGHTA, FQGNSA. This CDR3 is 16 amino acids long. The DNA for the CDR3 is TGTGCCAGCAGCTTAGCCCGCGGGGGGGTCGGTCAGCCCCAGCATTTT. The encoded protein is CASSLARGGVGQPQHF.